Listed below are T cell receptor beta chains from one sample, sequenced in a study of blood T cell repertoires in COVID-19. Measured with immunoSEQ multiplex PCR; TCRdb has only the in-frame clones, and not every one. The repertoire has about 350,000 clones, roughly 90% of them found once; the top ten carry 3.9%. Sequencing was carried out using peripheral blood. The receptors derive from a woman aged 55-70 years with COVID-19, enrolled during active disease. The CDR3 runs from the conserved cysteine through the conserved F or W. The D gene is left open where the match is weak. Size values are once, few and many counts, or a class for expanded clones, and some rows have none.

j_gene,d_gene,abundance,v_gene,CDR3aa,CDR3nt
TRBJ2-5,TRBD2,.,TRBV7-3,CASSFGGTQTQYF,TGTGCCAGCAGCTTCGGGGGGACCCAGACCCAGTACTTC
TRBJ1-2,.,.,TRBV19,CASTTRDLGYTF,TGTGCCAGTACCACCAGGGATCTTGGCTACACCTTC
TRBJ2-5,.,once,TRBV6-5,CASSSASWRETQYF,TGTGCCAGCAGCAGCGCCAGCTGGCGGGAGACCCAGTACTTC
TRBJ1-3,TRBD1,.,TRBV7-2,CASSPQYRGTIYF,TGTGCCAGCAGCCCACAGTACAGGGGTACCATATATTTT
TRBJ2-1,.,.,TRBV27,CASTLGVGGGRWDNEQFF,TGTGCCAGCACCCTAGGTGTGGGGGGGGGCCGATGGGACAATGAGCAGTTCTTC
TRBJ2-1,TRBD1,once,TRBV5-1,CASSQGQGSYNEQFF,TGCGCCAGCAGCCAAGGACAGGGCTCCTACAATGAGCAGTTCTTC
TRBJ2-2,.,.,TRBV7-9,CASSLGGGQGNTGELFF,TGTGCCAGCAGCTTAGGGGGCGGCCAGGGGAACACCGGGGAGCTGTTTTTT
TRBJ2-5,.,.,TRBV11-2,CASSLDRGLTYF,TGTGCCAGCAGCTTAGATCGGGGATTAACGTACTTC
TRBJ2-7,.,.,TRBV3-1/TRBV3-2,CASSQVLGSWQYEQYF,TGTGCCAGCAGCCAGGTCCTGGGGAGCTGGCAGTACGAGCAGTACTTC
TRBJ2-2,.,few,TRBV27,CASRQFPGVYTGELFF,TGTGCCAGCAGGCAGTTTCCAGGGGTGTACACCGGGGAGCTGTTTTTT
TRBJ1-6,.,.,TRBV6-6,CASSYGPPSPLHF,TGTGCCAGCAGTTATGGGCCTCCGTCGCCCCTCCACTTT
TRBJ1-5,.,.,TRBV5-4,CASSVDSSNQPQHF,TGTGCCAGCAGTGTGGACAGTAGCAATCAGCCCCAGCATTTT
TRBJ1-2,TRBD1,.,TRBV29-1,CSAETGARYGYTF,TGCAGCGCTGAGACAGGGGCGAGGTATGGCTACACCTTC